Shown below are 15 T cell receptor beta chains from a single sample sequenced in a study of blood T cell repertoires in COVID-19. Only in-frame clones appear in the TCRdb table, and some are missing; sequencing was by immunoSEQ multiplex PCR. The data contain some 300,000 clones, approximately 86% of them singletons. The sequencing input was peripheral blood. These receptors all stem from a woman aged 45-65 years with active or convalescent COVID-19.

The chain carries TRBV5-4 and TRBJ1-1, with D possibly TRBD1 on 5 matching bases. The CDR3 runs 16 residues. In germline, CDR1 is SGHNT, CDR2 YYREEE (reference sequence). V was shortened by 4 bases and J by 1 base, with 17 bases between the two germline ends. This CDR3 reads CASSPSPGMPNTEAFF. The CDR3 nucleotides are TGTGCCAGCAGCCCTAGTCCAGGGATGCCGAACACTGAAGCTTTCTTT. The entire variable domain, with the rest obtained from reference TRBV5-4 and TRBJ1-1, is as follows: ETGVTQSPTHLIKTRGQQVTLRCSSQSGHNTVSWYQQALGQGPQFIFQYYREEENGRGNFPPRFSGLQFPNYSSELNVNALELDDSALYLCASSPSPGMPNTEAFFGQGTRLTVV.

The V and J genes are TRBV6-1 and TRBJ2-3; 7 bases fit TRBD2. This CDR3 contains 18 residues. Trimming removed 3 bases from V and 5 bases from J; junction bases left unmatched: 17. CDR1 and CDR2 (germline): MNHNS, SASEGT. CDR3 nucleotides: TGTGCCAGCAGTGATTTGGGCCTAGCGGCCAGAGTTGGAGATACGCAGTATTTT. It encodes CASSDLGLAARVGDTQYF.

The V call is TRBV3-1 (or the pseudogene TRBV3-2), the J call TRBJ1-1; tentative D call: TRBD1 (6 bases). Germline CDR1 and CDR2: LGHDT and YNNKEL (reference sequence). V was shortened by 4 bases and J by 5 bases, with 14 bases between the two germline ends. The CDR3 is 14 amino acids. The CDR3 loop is CASSRRGGKTEAFF. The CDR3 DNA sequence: TGTGCCAGCAGCCGCAGGGGAGGGAAGACTGAAGCTTTCTTT.

The CDR3 nucleotides are TGTGCCAGCAGTTTATGGGGCAGGGTACATGGCTACACCTTC. Protein sequence: CASSLWGRVHGYTF. This chain connects TRBV28 to TRBJ1-2, with D maybe TRBD1 (5 bases). V was clipped by 0 bases and J by 6 bases, with 11 bases between them. The germline V gene has CDR1 MDHEN and CDR2 SYDVKM. The CDR3 contains 14 residues.

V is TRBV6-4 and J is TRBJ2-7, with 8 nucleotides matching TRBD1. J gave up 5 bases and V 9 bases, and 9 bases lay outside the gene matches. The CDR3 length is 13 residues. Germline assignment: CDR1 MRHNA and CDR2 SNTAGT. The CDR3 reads CASPGQDYDEQYF. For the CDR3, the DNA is TGTGCCAGTCCGGGACAGGATTACGACGAGCAGTACTTC.

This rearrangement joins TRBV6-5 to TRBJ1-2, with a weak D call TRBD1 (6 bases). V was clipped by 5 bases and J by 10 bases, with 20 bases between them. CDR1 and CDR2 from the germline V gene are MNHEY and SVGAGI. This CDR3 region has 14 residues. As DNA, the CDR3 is TGTGCCAGCAGTCCCAGGGTGGGGGCCTATCCCTACACCTTC. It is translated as CASSPRVGAYPYTF.

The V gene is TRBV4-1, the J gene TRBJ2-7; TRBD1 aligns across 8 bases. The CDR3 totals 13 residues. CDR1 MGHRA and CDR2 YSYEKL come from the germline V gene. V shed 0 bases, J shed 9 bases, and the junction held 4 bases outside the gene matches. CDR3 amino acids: CASSQDYRGRQYF. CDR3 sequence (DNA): TGCGCCAGCAGCCAAGATTACAGGGGGAGGCAGTACTTC.

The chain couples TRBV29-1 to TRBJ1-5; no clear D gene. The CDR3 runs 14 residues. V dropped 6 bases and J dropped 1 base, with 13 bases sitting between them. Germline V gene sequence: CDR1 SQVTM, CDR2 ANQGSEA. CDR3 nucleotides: TGCAGCGTGGGATCTGGAGGAAGCAATCAGCCCCAGCATTTT. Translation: CSVGSGGSNQPQHF.

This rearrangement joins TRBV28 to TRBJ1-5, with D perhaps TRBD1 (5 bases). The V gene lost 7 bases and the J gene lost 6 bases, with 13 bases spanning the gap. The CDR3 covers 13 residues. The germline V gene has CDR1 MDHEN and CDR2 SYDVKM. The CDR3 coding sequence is TGTGCCAGCATGAGGGACTTCATTCAGCCCCAGCATTTT. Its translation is CASMRDFIQPQHF.

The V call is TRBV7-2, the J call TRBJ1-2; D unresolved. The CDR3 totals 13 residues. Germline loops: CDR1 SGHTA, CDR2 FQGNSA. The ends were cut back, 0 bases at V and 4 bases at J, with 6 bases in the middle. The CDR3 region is CASSLAETYGYTF. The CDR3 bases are TGTGCCAGCAGCTTAGCGGAGACCTATGGCTACACCTTC.

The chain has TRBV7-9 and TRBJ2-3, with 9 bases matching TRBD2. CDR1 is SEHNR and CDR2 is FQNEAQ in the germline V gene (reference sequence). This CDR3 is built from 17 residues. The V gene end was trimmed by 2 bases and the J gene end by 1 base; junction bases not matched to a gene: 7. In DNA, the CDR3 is TGTGCCAGCAGCTTACGAAGTAGCGGGAGAGGCACAGATACGCAGTATTTT. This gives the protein CASSLRSSGRGTDTQYF.

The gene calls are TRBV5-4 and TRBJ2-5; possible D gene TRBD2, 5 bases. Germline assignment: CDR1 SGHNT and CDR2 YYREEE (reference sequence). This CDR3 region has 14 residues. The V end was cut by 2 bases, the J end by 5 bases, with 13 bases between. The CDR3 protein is CASSFLGVWETQYF. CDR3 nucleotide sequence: TGTGCCAGCAGCTTTTTGGGAGTATGGGAGACCCAGTACTTC.

The CDR3 bases are TGCGCCAGCAGCCAAGATAAAGGGGCGGACAGGGGAGTGGAGCAGTACTTC. Its protein product is CASSQDKGADRGVEQYF. The rearrangement uses TRBV4-1 and TRBJ2-7; 9 positions match TRBD1. The CDR3 consists of 17 residues. Unmatched junction bases numbered 13, after V lost 0 bases and J lost 7 bases. From germline, CDR1 is MGHRA and CDR2 YSYEKL.

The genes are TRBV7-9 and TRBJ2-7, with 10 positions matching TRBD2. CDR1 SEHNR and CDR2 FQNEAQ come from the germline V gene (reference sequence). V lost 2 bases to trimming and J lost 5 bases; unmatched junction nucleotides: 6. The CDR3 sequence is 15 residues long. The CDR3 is CASSLQSSGSHEQYF. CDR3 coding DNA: TGTGCCAGCAGCTTACAGTCTAGCGGGAGTCACGAGCAGTACTTC.

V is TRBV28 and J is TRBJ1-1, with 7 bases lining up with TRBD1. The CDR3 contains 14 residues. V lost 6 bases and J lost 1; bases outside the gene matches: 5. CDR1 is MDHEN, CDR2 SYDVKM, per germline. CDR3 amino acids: CASRPTGTNTEAFF. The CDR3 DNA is TGTGCCAGCAGACCGACAGGGACGAACACTGAAGCTTTCTTT.